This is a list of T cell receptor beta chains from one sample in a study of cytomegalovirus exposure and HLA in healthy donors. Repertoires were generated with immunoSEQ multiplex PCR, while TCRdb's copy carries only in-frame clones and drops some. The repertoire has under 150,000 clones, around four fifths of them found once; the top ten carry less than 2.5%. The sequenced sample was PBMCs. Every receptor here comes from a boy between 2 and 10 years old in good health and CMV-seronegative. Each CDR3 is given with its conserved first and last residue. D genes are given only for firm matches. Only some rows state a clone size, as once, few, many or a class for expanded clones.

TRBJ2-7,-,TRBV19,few,TGTGCCAGTAGTATAGCCCGAGGTTCCTACGAGCAGTACTTC,CASSIARGSYEQYF
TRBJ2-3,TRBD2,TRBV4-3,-,TGCGCCAGCAGCCTCCGGACTAGCGGGAGTGGCACAGATACGCAGTATTTT,CASSLRTSGSGTDTQYF
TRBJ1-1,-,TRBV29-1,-,TGCAGCGTTGTGGCAGAGAACACTGAAGCTTTCTTT,CSVVAENTEAFF
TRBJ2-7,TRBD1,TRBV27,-,TGTGCCAGCAGTTTATCCCCCGGGACAGGGAGCTCCTACGAGCAGTACTTC,CASSLSPGTGSSYEQYF
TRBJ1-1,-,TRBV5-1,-,TGCGCCAGCAGCTATCCAGGGCGGAACACTGAAGCTTTCTTT,CASSYPGRNTEAFF
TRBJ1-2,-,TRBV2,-,TGTGCCAGTGACTACTATGGCTACACCTTC,CASDYYGYTF
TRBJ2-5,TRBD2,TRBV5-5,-,TGTGCCACTTCACGGGGGGGGGCAGAGACCCAGTACTTC,CATSRGGAETQYF
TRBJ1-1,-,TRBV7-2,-,TGTGCCAGCAGCACCAGAGCAGGAAATTTGGACACTGAAGCTTTCTTT,CASSTRAGNLDTEAFF
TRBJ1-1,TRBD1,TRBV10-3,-,TGTGCCATCAGTGAGTCGGACAGGGGAGGAGGCACTGAAGCTTTCTTT,CAISESDRGGGTEAFF
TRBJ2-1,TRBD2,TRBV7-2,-,TGTGCCAGCAGCTTAGCGGGACTCGCGGGGGGGTCTCATGAGCAGTTCTTC,CASSLAGLAGGSHEQFF
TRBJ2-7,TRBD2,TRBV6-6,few,TGTGCCAGCAGCACCTCTAGCGGTACCTACGAGCAGTACTTC,CASSTSSGTYEQYF
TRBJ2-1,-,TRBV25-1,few,TGTGCCAGCAGTGATCCCGACTATACCAGAGGCCCCTACAATGAGCAGTTCTTC,CASSDPDYTRGPYNEQFF
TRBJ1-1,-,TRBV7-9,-,TGTGCCAGCAGTCCTGAGTGGGGGGGCGCTGAAGCTTTCTTT,CASSPEWGGAEAFF
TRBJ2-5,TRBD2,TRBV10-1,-,TGCGCCAGCAGTGCCGTCGGGCGGGGGGTCCGAACTCGCCAAGAGACCCAGTACTTC,CASSAVGRGVRTRQETQYF
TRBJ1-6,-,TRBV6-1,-,TGTGCCAGCAGTGAAGGCAGGCGAGATAATTCACCCCTCCACTTT,CASSEGRRDNSPLHF
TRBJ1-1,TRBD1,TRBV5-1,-,TGCGCCAGCAGCCCCGGACAGGGGGCCCTGAACACTGAAGCTTTCTTT,CASSPGQGALNTEAFF
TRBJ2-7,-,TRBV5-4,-,TGTGCCAGCAGCTCCGCCTACGAGCAGTACTTC,CASSSAYEQYF
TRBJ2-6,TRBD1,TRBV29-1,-,TGCAGCGTTCCATCAGGTGGAGGACAGGGGGATTACTCTGGGGCCAACGTCCTGACTTTC,CSVPSGGGQGDYSGANVLTF
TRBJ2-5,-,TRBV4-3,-,TGCGCCAGCAGCCAAGATGTAGGAGGGAGGGAGACCCAGTACTTC,CASSQDVGGRETQYF
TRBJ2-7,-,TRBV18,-,TGTGCCAGCTCACCCGGGCAGGGGGGATGGAGCGAGCAGTACTTC,CASSPGQGGWSEQYF
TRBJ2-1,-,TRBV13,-,TGTGCCAGCAGAACCGGGGGACAGAAACTGGTGCAGTTCTTC,CASRTGGQKLVQFF
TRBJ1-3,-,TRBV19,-,TGTGCCAGTTCGCTTCTAGCTGGAAACACCATATATTTT,CASSLLAGNTIYF
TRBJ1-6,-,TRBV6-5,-,TGTGCCAGCAGTCGCGACAGAACCTATAATTCACCCCTCCACTTT,CASSRDRTYNSPLHF
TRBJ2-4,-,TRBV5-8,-,TGTGCCAGCAGCTTGTATAGGACAAGCAAAAACATTCAGTACTTC,CASSLYRTSKNIQYF
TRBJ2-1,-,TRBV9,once,TGTGCCAGCAGCGTAGTAGGGGCAGGATCCTTCTCCTACAATGAGCAGTTCTTC,CASSVVGAGSFSYNEQFF
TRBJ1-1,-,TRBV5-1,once,TGCGCCAGCAGCTCGGTCGCTCAGGGGAGGGGGGAAGCTTTCTTT,CASSSVAQGRGEAFF
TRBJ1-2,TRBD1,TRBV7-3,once,TGTGCCAGCAGTCCCGGGACAGGGAAAGGCTACACCTTC,CASSPGTGKGYTF
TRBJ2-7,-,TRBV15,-,TGTGCCACCAGCAGAGATGGTGGCTTCGACGAGCAGTACTTC,CATSRDGGFDEQYF
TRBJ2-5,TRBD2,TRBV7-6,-,TGTGCCAGCAGCTTGAGGAGCGGGAGGGCGGGGGAGGAGACCCAGTACTTC,CASSLRSGRAGEETQYF
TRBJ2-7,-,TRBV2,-,TGTGCCAGCAGTGGCGTCCCTCAATCCGACTACGAGCAGTACTTC,CASSGVPQSDYEQYF
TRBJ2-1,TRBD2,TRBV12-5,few,TGTGCTAGTGGCCTTAGCGGGGTCGGTCTCAACAATGAGCAGTTCTTC,CASGLSGVGLNNEQFF
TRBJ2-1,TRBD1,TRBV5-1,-,TGCGCCAGCAGCCTGGCAGGGGGTAATGAGCAGTTCTTC,CASSLAGGNEQFF
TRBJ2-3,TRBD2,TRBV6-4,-,TGTGCCAGCAGTGACTCTAGCGGGGTCACAGATACGCAGTATTTT,CASSDSSGVTDTQYF
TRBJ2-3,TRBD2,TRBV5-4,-,TGTGCCAGCAGGCTAGCGGGAGATCTGGGCCATACGCAGTATTTT,CASRLAGDLGHTQYF
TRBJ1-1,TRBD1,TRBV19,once,TGTGCCAGTAGACCCTTGACGGGCCCAGGGGGCAACACTGAAGCTTTCTTT,CASRPLTGPGGNTEAFF
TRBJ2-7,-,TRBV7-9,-,TGTGCCAGCAGCTTAGTGTCTTTCGGGGCCTACGAGCAGTACTTC,CASSLVSFGAYEQYF
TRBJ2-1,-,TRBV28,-,TGTGCCAGCAGAAGACAGACAGGAAACAATGAGCAGTTCTTC,CASRRQTGNNEQFF
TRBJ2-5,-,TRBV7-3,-,TGTGCCAGCAGCTTGAGGGGGAGTGAGACCCAGTACTTC,CASSLRGSETQYF
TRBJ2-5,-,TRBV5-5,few,TGTGCCAGCAGCCTCGGGGTCCAAGAGACCCAGTACTTC,CASSLGVQETQYF
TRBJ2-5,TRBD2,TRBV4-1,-,TGCGCCAGCGAGGTAGGGAGCGGGGATCGAGAGACCCAGTACTTC,CASEVGSGDRETQYF
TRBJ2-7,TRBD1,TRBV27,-,TGTGCCAGCAGTTTTCGGGACAGGGATCTCTACGAGCAGTACTTC,CASSFRDRDLYEQYF
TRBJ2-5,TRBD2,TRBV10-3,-,TGTGCCATCAGTAGGACTAGCGGTCTCCAAGAGACCCAGTACTTC,CAISRTSGLQETQYF
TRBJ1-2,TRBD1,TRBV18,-,TGTGCCAGCTCACCCGGGACAGCGTACTATGGCTACACCTTC,CASSPGTAYYGYTF
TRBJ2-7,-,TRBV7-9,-,TGTTCCAGCAGCCCAAGATCTGGGCGGGCGGACCAGTACTTC,CSSSPRSGRADQYF
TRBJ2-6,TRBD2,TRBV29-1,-,TGCAGCGTTGGACCCCGCGGTCTAGCGGGAGGGGCCAACGTCCTGACTTTC,CSVGPRGLAGGANVLTF
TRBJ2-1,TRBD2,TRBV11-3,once,TGTGCCAGCAGATTCGGGACTAGCGGGGATAATGAGCAGTTCTTC,CASRFGTSGDNEQFF
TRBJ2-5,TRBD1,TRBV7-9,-,TGTGCCAGCAGCCAAACTGGGACCAGGGGGCAAGAGACCCAGTACTTC,CASSQTGTRGQETQYF
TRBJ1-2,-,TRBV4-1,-,TGCGCCAGCAGCAAGGGGCGGATTTATGGCTACACCTTC,CASSKGRIYGYTF
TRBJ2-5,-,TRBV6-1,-,TGTGCCAGCGGGAGAAAGCATTCACAAGAGACCCAGTACTTC,CASGRKHSQETQYF
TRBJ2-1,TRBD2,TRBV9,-,TGTGCCAGCAGCCCGAGCGGGAACTCCTACAACGAGCAGTTCTTC,CASSPSGNSYNEQFF
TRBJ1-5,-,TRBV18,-,TGTGCCAGCTCACCAGGGGCAGATAATCAGCCCCAGCATTTT,CASSPGADNQPQHF